One sample yielded the 32 T cell receptor beta chains listed below, sequenced in a study of OX40 agonist ivuxolimab in advanced cancers. Repertoires were generated with immunoSEQ multiplex PCR, while TCRdb's copy carries only in-frame clones and drops some. The sample consists of tens of thousands of clones, 80% to 95% of them appearing once. Source: CD4+ or CD8+ T cells sorted from blood, taken in a trial of the OX40 agonist ivuxolimab. The source is an adult with an advanced solid tumor such as melanoma, head and neck, liver or kidney cancer.

The V call is TRBV11-3, the J call TRBJ2-7; D is possibly TRBD1 (5 bases). Germline CDR1 reads SGHNT; CDR2 reads YENEEA. Deletions cut 0 bases from V and 6 bases from J, with 6 bases between. This CDR3 region has 12 residues. The CDR3 coding sequence is TGTGCCAGCAGCTTAGATAGGGGCGAGCAGTACTTC. Protein: CASSLDRGEQYF. Filled out from reference TRBV11-3 and TRBJ2-7, the complete variable domain reads EAGVVQSPRYKIIEKKQPVAFWCNPISGHNTLYWYLQNLGQGPELLIRYENEEAVDDSQLPKDRFSAERLKGVDSTLKIQPAELGDSAVYLCASSLDRGEQYFGPGTRLTVT.

J is TRBJ2-7 and V is TRBV6-5; no definite D call. The CDR3 spans 14 residues. Trimming took 1 base from V and 0 from J, leaving 7 bases between them. The germline CDR1 and CDR2 sequences are MNHEY and SVGAGI. The CDR3 region has the DNA TGTGCCAGCAGTTACTACGGTTCCTCCTACGAGCAGTACTTC. This gives the protein CASSYYGSSYEQYF.

The chain is built from TRBV9 and TRBJ2-3; unclear D gene. V lost 3 bases and J 2 bases, leaving 1 base between the germline ends. The CDR3 totals 11 residues. The V gene's germline CDR1 is SGDLS and CDR2 YYNGEE. CDR3 in amino acids: CASSATDTQYF. The CDR3 DNA sequence: TGTGCCAGCAGCGCCACAGATACGCAGTATTTT. The full variable domain, its missing parts supplied by reference TRBV9 and TRBJ2-3, is DSGVTQTPKHLITATGQRVTLRCSPRSGDLSVYWYQQSLDQGLQFLIQYYNGEERAKGNILERFSAQQFPDLHSELNLSSLELGDSALYFCASSATDTQYFGPGTRLTVL.

The chain is built from TRBV7-8 and TRBJ2-5; D might be TRBD1 (7 bases). The CDR3 loop spans 18 amino acids. The V gene lost 1 base and the J gene lost 4 bases, with 22 bases spanning the gap. CDR1 is SGHVS, CDR2 FQNEAQ, per germline. As DNA, the CDR3 is TGTGCCAGCAGCTTAGAGCAGGGGGGAAGGGAATGGCGAGAGACCCAGTACTTC. Protein: CASSLEQGGREWRETQYF.

V is TRBV9 and J is TRBJ2-7, with 7 nucleotides matching TRBD2. J gave up 0 bases and V 0 bases, and 3 bases lay outside the gene matches. Germline V gives CDR1 SGDLS, CDR2 YYNGEE. The CDR3 extends over 15 amino acids. DNA for the CDR3: TGTGCCAGCAGCGTAGGGGCGGGGGTCTCCTACGAGCAGTACTTC. The encoded protein is CASSVGAGVSYEQYF.

The chain carries TRBV19 and TRBJ2-5, with D possibly TRBD1 on 7 matching bases. This CDR3 is 17 amino acids long. Trimming stripped 4 bases from V and 2 bases from J, with 20 bases between. CDR1 is LNHDA, CDR2 SQIVND, per germline (reference sequence). As DNA, the CDR3 is TGTGCCAGTAGTACCAGGGGGGTAGGGGCCGGGCAAGAGACCCAGTACTTC. Amino acid sequence: CASSTRGVGAGQETQYF.

V is TRBV4-1 and J is TRBJ2-6; D is perhaps TRBD1 (6 bases). Germline V gives CDR1 MGHRA, CDR2 YSYEKL. Trimming shortened V by 4 bases and J by 3 bases, and 13 bases separated the two germline ends. This CDR3 is 16 amino acids long. CDR3 DNA sequence: TGCGCCAGCAGCCTATCTCCAGGGGATGGGGCCAACGTCCTGACTTTC. It encodes CASSLSPGDGANVLTF.

J is TRBJ2-1 and V is TRBV6-1; D unresolved. Trimming removed 10 bases from V and 9 bases from J, with 13 bases in between. CDR3 length: 11 amino acids. CDR1 and CDR2 from the germline V gene are MNHNS and SASEGT. The CDR3 DNA follows: TGTGCCACCAAATTCATACTTGAGCAGTTCTTC. This translates into CATKFILEQFF.

J is TRBJ1-1 and V is TRBV19, with TRBD1 identical over 8 bases. Trimming at V came to 5 bases and at J to 1 base, leaving 3 bases not matched to a gene. This CDR3 is 14 amino acids long. Germline CDR1 reads LNHDA; CDR2 reads SQIVND (reference sequence). This chain's CDR3 is CASSVGQGNTEAFF. CDR3 nucleotide sequence: TGTGCCAGTAGTGTAGGACAGGGGAACACTGAAGCTTTCTTT.

The CDR3 bases are TGTGCCAGCAGCCAGTGGGACAGGGGAATATTTGAAGCTTTCTTT. Translating gives CASSQWDRGIFEAFF. This rearrangement joins TRBV6-6 to TRBJ1-1; 10 nucleotides align to TRBD1. The CDR3 is 15 amino acids. Germline V gives CDR1 MNHNY, CDR2 SVGAGI (reference sequence). After removal of 6 bases from V and 7 bases from J, the junction contained 11 bases not matched to a gene.

This clone was counted a single time. This chain links TRBV5-1 with TRBJ2-7, with TRBD1 identical over 9 bases. The CDR3 consists of 12 residues. Unmatched junction bases numbered 8, after V lost 4 bases and J lost 12 bases. Germline-derived CDR1 and CDR2 are SGHRS and YFSETQ. The CDR3 sequence: CASSPPGQGWYF. CDR3 in DNA: TGCGCCAGCAGCCCCCCGGGACAGGGATGGTACTTC.

The chain employs TRBV5-4 and TRBJ1-2, with D perhaps TRBD1 (6 bases). Between the trimmed V and J ends, which lost 4 bases and 3 bases, there was a span of 19 bases. Germline V CDR1 and CDR2: SGHNT, YYREEE (reference sequence). The length of the CDR3 is 16 residues. This chain's CDR3 is CASSLDAGHLDYGYTF. In DNA, the CDR3 is TGTGCCAGCAGCCTAGATGCGGGACACCTAGACTATGGCTACACCTTC.

The chain joins TRBV27 to TRBJ1-5; 8 nucleotides match TRBD1. V shed 6 bases, J shed 3 bases, and the junction held 4 bases outside the gene matches. The CDR3 runs 14 residues. Germline V gene data show CDR1 as MNHEY and CDR2 as SMNVEV (reference sequence). Here the CDR3 DNA reads TGTGCCAGCAGACCGGGACAGGACAATCAGCCCCAGCATTTT. It translates to CASRPGQDNQPQHF.

The chain couples TRBV21-1 to TRBJ2-7; TRBD2 is taken as the D call from the table, unchecked against the DNA. TRBV21-1 is a pseudogene segment. CDR3 length: 15 residues. CDR3 region: CASSKGVMRAYEQYF. As DNA, the CDR3 is TGTGCCAGCAGCAAAGGGGTAATGAGGGCCTACGAGCAGTACTTC.

The J gene is TRBJ1-2, the V gene TRBV2; a weak D match, TRBD1 (5 bases). The V and J ends lost 7 bases and 8 bases respectively, with 23 bases between them. The length of the CDR3 is 15 residues. Germline CDR1 is SNHLY and CDR2 is FYNNEI. The CDR3 loop reads CASIAHLGGGEGYTF. In nucleotides, the CDR3 is TGTGCCAGCATAGCCCATCTGGGGGGAGGGGAGGGCTACACCTTC.

This clone was recorded once. The chain is built from TRBV19 and TRBJ1-5; D is unclear. This CDR3 spans 15 amino acids. CDR1 is LNHDA, CDR2 SQIVND, per germline (reference sequence). Trimming stripped 0 bases from V and 6 bases from J, with 12 bases between. The CDR3 region has the DNA TGTGCCAGTAGTATAGATTGGGAAGGAGGTCAGCCCCAGCATTTT. The encoded protein is CASSIDWEGGQPQHF.

This clone has just one count. V usage is TRBV7-2 and J usage is TRBJ2-1; D is uncertain. CDR3 length: 11 amino acids. V lost 1 base and J 9 bases, leaving 4 bases between the germline ends. Germline V gene sequence: CDR1 SGHTA, CDR2 FQGNSA. The CDR3: CASSLGVEQFF. CDR3 DNA sequence: TGTGCCAGCAGCTTAGGCGTTGAGCAGTTCTTC.

For the CDR3, the DNA is TGTGCCAGCAGCCTGGGCCTAGCGGGGGGATGGGAGCAGTTCTTC. Translating gives CASSLGLAGGWEQFF. The chain employs TRBV11-2 and TRBJ2-1, with 11 bases matching TRBD2. In germline, CDR1 is SGHAT, CDR2 FQNNGV. V lost 5 bases and J lost 10; bases outside the gene matches: 10. The CDR3 is made up of 15 amino acids.

The J gene is TRBJ2-1, the V gene TRBV19, with D possibly TRBD2 on 5 matching bases. Germline-derived CDR1 and CDR2 are LNHDA and SQIVND (reference sequence). The CDR3 extends over 13 amino acids. V gave up 10 bases and J gave up 2 bases, with 12 bases separating them. CDR3 in amino acids: CATRGLTYNEQFF. As DNA, the CDR3 is TGTGCCACCCGCGGACTCACCTACAATGAGCAGTTCTTC.

This chain joins TRBV7-9 and TRBJ2-3; D not certain. Trimming pared 5 bases from V and 2 bases from J, leaving 5 bases between. Germline CDR1 reads SEHNR; CDR2 reads FQNEAQ (reference sequence). The CDR3 is made up of 12 amino acids. The CDR3 DNA follows: TGTGCCAGCAGCCCTCACACAGATACGCAGTATTTT. Encoded protein: CASSPHTDTQYF.

V is TRBV4-1 and J is TRBJ2-7, with 8 positions matching TRBD1. Germline lookup yields CDR1 MGHRA and CDR2 YSYEKL. The CDR3 runs 13 residues. The V gene end was trimmed by 6 bases and the J gene end by 5 bases; junction bases not matched to a gene: 6. The DNA of the CDR3 is TGCGCCAGCAGGCTCGACAGGGGCCACGAGCAGTACTTC. This codes for CASRLDRGHEQYF.

V gene TRBV7-6 combines with J gene TRBJ2-1; D gene unclear. Germline assignment: CDR1 SGHVS and CDR2 FNYEAQ. CDR3 size: 11 residues. The V gene lost 2 bases and the J gene lost 7 bases, with 3 bases spanning the gap. This CDR3 is CASSLRNEQFF. CDR3 nucleotide sequence: TGTGCCAGCAGCTTAAGGAATGAGCAGTTCTTC.

The CDR3 protein is CASSLATGYTEAFF. CDR3 nucleotides: TGTGCCAGCAGTTTAGCGACAGGTTACACTGAAGCTTTCTTT. This chain links TRBV27 with TRBJ1-1; D is possibly TRBD1 (6 bases). V lost 2 bases to trimming and J lost 3 bases, with 10 bases between them. This CDR3 is 14 amino acids long. From germline, CDR1 is MNHEY and CDR2 SMNVEV (reference sequence).

This chain uses TRBV29-1 with TRBJ1-2; 7 bases match TRBD1. Trimming removed 0 bases from V and 2 bases from J; junction bases left unmatched: 6. From germline, CDR1 is SQVTM and CDR2 ANQGSEA. This CDR3 is built from 15 residues. CDR3 loop: CSVEDLLGGNYGYTF. CDR3 bases: TGCAGCGTTGAAGATCTTCTAGGGGGCAACTATGGCTACACCTTC.

The rearrangement uses TRBV19 and TRBJ1-5, with D possibly being TRBD1 (5 bases). Trimming removed 10 bases from V and 9 bases from J, with 16 bases in between. Germline V gene sequence: CDR1 LNHDA, CDR2 SQIVND (reference sequence). The CDR3 spans 12 residues. CDR3 residues: CATAQGFWPQHF. The CDR3 nucleotides read TGTGCCACCGCTCAGGGTTTTTGGCCCCAGCATTTT. The entire variable domain, with the rest obtained from reference TRBV19 and TRBJ1-5, is as follows: DGGITQSPKYLFRKEGQNVTLSCEQNLNHDAMYWYRQDPGQGLRLIYYSQIVNDFQKGDIAEGYSVSREKKESFPLTVTSAQKNPTAFYLCATAQGFWPQHFGDGTRLSIL.

The chain couples TRBV28 to TRBJ1-2; D gene ambiguous. The V and J ends lost 7 bases and 3 bases respectively, with 18 bases between them. From germline, CDR1 is MDHEN and CDR2 SYDVKM. The CDR3 extends over 15 amino acids. DNA for the CDR3: TGTGCCAGCACCTTGAGGCCTGCAGATTACTATGGCTACACCTTC. Translated, it gives CASTLRPADYYGYTF.

The chain combines TRBV6-1 with TRBJ1-3, with D unresolved. CDR1 is MNHNS, CDR2 SASEGT, per germline. This CDR3 is 12 amino acids long. Deletions cut 3 bases from V and 0 bases from J, with 0 bases between. CDR3 protein: CASSDSGNTIYF. CDR3 bases: TGTGCCAGCAGTGACTCTGGAAACACCATATATTTT.

The V gene is TRBV6-5, the J gene TRBJ2-7; tentatively, D is TRBD2 (5 bases). Deletions cut 2 bases from V and 7 bases from J, with 15 bases between. CDR1 and CDR2 (germline): MNHEY, SVGAGI. This CDR3 is built from 14 residues. The CDR3 here is CASSYGRLGDEQYF. The CDR3 bases are TGTGCCAGCAGTTACGGGCGATTGGGAGATGAGCAGTACTTC.

This sequence joins TRBV7-9 and TRBJ1-5; 10 positions match TRBD1. Germline V gives CDR1 SEHNR, CDR2 FQNEAQ (reference sequence). The J segment lost 7 bases and the V segment lost 5 bases, leaving 14 bases of the junction unmatched. The CDR3 consists of 17 residues. CDR3 in DNA: TGTGCCAGCAGCGAAGGGGTGGGGACAGGGGTCGAACAGCCCCAGCATTTT. Its protein is CASSEGVGTGVEQPQHF.

The CDR3 nucleotides read TGTGCCAGTACGCTTAGCGGGGGGCCGTACAATGAGCAGTTCTTC. Encoded protein: CASTLSGGPYNEQFF. V and J are TRBV19 and TRBJ2-1; 10 positions agree with TRBD2. Losses at the gene ends were 7 bases for V and 4 bases for J; bases not matched to a gene: 7. CDR3 length: 15 amino acids. Germline V gene sequence: CDR1 LNHDA, CDR2 SQIVND (reference sequence).

V gene TRBV6-5 combines with J gene TRBJ1-1; 9 bases match TRBD1. From germline, CDR1 is MNHEY and CDR2 SVGAGI. This CDR3 is 14 amino acids long. After removal of 2 bases from V and 10 bases from J, the junction contained 8 bases not matched to a gene. CDR3 in amino acids: CASSYRDRGVSAFF. The CDR3 DNA reads TGTGCCAGCAGTTACAGAGACAGGGGGGTATCAGCTTTCTTT.

The gene calls are TRBV9 and TRBJ1-1, with D hard to call. CDR1 and CDR2 (germline): SGDLS, YYNGEE. The CDR3 has 12 amino acids. V was trimmed by 3 bases and J by 1 base, leaving 4 bases between them. The CDR3: CASSAGNTEAFF. The CDR3 DNA is TGTGCCAGCAGCGCGGGGAACACTGAAGCTTTCTTT.